The T cell receptor beta chain under discussion was sequenced for a study of T cells in narcolepsy. The overall study: Enrolled donors included narcolepsy type 1 or type 2 patients and healthy controls.

The data were produced by immunoSEQ multiplex PCR, yet TCRdb's version contains in-frame clones alone and is incomplete. The sample lists about 20,000 clones, over 80% occurring once. Germline CDR1 is SQVTM and CDR2 is ANQGSEA. V lost 3 bases to trimming and J lost 7 bases, with 10 bases between them. The CDR3 covers 12 residues. Findings of the study overall: Autoreactive clone sequences were missing from some blood memory CD4+ repertoires. Same-patient CSF and blood CD4+ T cell clonotypes included HCRT-specific and TRIB2-specific autoreactive ones. Reportedly, autoreactive clonotypes were serially detected in patients' blood but not controls'.

A note on this clone: No antigen is known for it.

The TCR comes from a human donor in good health. The sample taken for sequencing was memory (CD45RA-) CD4+ T cells from blood. This chain uses TRBV29-1 with TRBJ2-1, with unresolved D. CDR3 sequence: CSVDSERNEQFF. CDR3 in DNA: TGCAGCGTTGACAGCGAACGAAATGAGCAGTTCTTC.